The 2 T cell receptor beta chains below were found in one sample sequenced in a study of blood T cells in healthy people across ages. A second PCR of roughly 7 to 11 cycles used a sample-barcoded 5' primer and a J-beta primer mix. TCRdb reanalysed the 5' RACE reads using MiXCR and keeps one entry per CDR3 protein. The sample records about 640,000 distinct CDR3 sequences, less than 35% being singletons. Sequenced input: blood. These TCRs come from a woman older than 75 in good health.

The chain joins TRBV7-2 to TRBJ2-2, with 7 nucleotides matching TRBD2. The germline V gene has CDR1 SGHTA and CDR2 FQGNSA. With 0 bases clipped from V and 5 bases from J, the junction kept 3 bases outside the gene matches. CDR3 size: 15 residues. CDR3 loop: CASSLARRGTGELFF. In DNA, the CDR3 is TGTGCCAGCAGCTTAGCGAGGCGGGGGACCGGGGAGCTGTTTTTT.

The table lists this clonotype with a few counts. The V gene is TRBV27, the J gene TRBJ2-7; D is ambiguous. The V gene's germline CDR1 is MNHEY and CDR2 SMNVEV (reference sequence). V lost 2 bases and J lost 3, with 8 bases in between. This CDR3 region has 13 residues. CDR3 in DNA: TGTGCCAGCAGTTTAAAGGCAGGCTACGAGCAGTACTTC. It yields the protein CASSLKAGYEQYF.